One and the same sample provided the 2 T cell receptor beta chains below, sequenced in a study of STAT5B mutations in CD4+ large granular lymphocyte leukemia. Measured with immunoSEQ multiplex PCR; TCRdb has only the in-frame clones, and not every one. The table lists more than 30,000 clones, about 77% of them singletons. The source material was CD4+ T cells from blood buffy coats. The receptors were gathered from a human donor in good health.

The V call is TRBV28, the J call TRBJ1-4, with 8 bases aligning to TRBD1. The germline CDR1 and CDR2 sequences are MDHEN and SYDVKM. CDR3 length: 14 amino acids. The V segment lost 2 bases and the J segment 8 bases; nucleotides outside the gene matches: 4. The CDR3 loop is CASSLQGAREKLFF. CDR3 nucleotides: TGTGCCAGCAGTTTACAGGGGGCGAGGGAAAAACTGTTTTTT.

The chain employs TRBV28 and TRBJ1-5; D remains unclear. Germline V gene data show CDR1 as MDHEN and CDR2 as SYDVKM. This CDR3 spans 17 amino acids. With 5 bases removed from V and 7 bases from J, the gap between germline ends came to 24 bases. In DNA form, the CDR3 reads TGTGCCAGCAGTGGCTGGACGGGCCGAGGATTCGGGCAGCCCCAGCATTTT. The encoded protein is CASSGWTGRGFGQPQHF.